Reported below is one T cell receptor beta chain. Germline V gene sequence: CDR1 SGDLS, CDR2 YYNGEE. The CDR3 runs 12 residues. The V gene lost 7 bases and the J gene lost 6 bases, with 12 bases spanning the gap. This entry comes from a study of shared clonotypes between healthy human individuals. Clones were read by immunoSEQ multiplex PCR, and TCRdb kept only the in-frame ones, dropping some. Among nearly 1 million clones listed, approximately 80% were seen once. Sequences were obtained from memory CD4+ T cells sorted from blood. Subset given: CD45RA-negative fraction. V usage is TRBV9 and J usage is TRBJ2-3, with a weak D call TRBD2 (7 bases). The receptor was isolated from a young man in good health. The CDR3 DNA sequence: TGTGCCAGCGGGGGGGCCACGGATACGCAGTATTTT. Its translation is CASGGATDTQYF.